This record concerns one T cell receptor beta chain sequence. The data derive from a study of blood T cell repertoires in COVID-19. Study in general: The origin of the acute and convalescent COVID-19 samples was the United States, Italy and Spain. PBMCs, B-cell-depleted T cells, or T cells provided the cDNA or gDNA that made up the material.

Germline CDR1 is MDHEN and CDR2 is SYDVKM. Trimming removed 5 bases from V and 4 bases from J; junction bases left unmatched: 16. The CDR3 consists of 17 residues. Original methodology: Quantification of nucleated cells was approximated via reference gene primer amplification. The repertoire was sequenced with immunoSEQ multiplex PCR; TCRdb's copy has only in-frame clones and lacks some. V, J and clone size are taken as reported in that table, and D and trimming were inferred from the DNA itself. The data show about 160,000 clones, about 80% seen once. This sequence originates from a woman aged 80 or over with acute or convalescent COVID-19. Sequenced input: peripheral blood. The rearrangement links TRBV28 to TRBJ1-2, with 7 nucleotides matching TRBD1. The CDR3 loop reads CASSQARQGTVPYGYTF. The CDR3 coding sequence is TGTGCCAGCAGTCAAGCTAGACAGGGAACTGTCCCCTATGGCTACACCTTC.